A selection of T cell receptor beta chains follows, all from one sample in a study of vaccination and CD4 T cells after COVID-19. One entry per CDR3 protein, called by TCRdb with MiXCR from the PCR reads. The sample contains about 17,000 distinct CDR3 sequences, around 60% of which appear only once. Their specific antigens are unknown. The source material was CD4+ T cells from blood, cultured in vitro. Receptors were obtained from a human donor who had recovered from COVID-19. The CDR3 runs from the conserved cysteine through the conserved F or W. Each record gives: J gene, clone size, D gene, V gene, CDR3 DNA, CDR3 protein. The D gene is left open where the match is weak. Some rows have no size entry. The others give once, few or many, or a class for an expanded clone.

J: TRBJ1-2; size: few; D: .; V: TRBV2; DNA: TGTGCCAGCAGTGGGCAGAATTATGGCTACACCTTC; CDR3: CASSGQNYGYTF
J: TRBJ1-1; size: few; D: TRBD1; V: TRBV11-3; DNA: TGTGCCAGCAGCTTAGACCTAAGACAGGGATGGACTGAAGCTTTCTTT; CDR3: CASSLDLRQGWTEAFF
J: TRBJ1-2; size: .; D: .; V: TRBV28; DNA: TGTGCCAGCAGGGAGGGAAGAACTGACTATGGCTACACCTTC; CDR3: CASREGRTDYGYTF
J: TRBJ2-5; size: few; D: .; V: TRBV12-3/TRBV12-4; DNA: TGTGCCAGCAGATTAGGTTACAGGGTAGGGTTTGAGACCCAGTACTTC; CDR3: CASRLGYRVGFETQYF
J: TRBJ2-1; size: .; D: .; V: TRBV19; DNA: TGTGCCAGTAGTATAGATCCCGTCCGGGAGCAGTTCTTC; CDR3: CASSIDPVREQFF
J: TRBJ2-5; size: .; D: .; V: TRBV2; DNA: TGTGCCAGCAGTCCCCGGGAGACCCAGTACTTC; CDR3: CASSPRETQYF
J: TRBJ2-5; size: .; D: .; V: TRBV6-1; DNA: TGTGCCAGCAGTGTTCAAAGGGGTGCAACGAAGACCCAGTACTTC; CDR3: CASSVQRGATKTQYF
J: TRBJ1-1; size: .; D: .; V: TRBV30; DNA: TGTGCCTGGATCTCACGGGAGGGAGGGAACACTGAAGCTTTCTTT; CDR3: CAWISREGGNTEAFF
J: TRBJ2-3; size: few; D: .; V: TRBV10-3; DNA: TGTGCCATCAAGGTCCGTTTGGACACAGATACGCAGTATTTT; CDR3: CAIKVRLDTDTQYF
J: TRBJ1-1; size: few; D: .; V: TRBV30; DNA: TGTGCCTCCGGCGGGGGTAGAACTGAAGCTTTCTTT; CDR3: CASGGGRTEAFF
J: TRBJ1-2; size: .; D: TRBD1; V: TRBV7-2; DNA: TGTGCCAGCAGCTTAGGGGGGACAGGGAGGCGTGGCTACACCTTC; CDR3: CASSLGGTGRRGYTF